This TCR beta chain was sequenced in a study of blood T cell repertoires in COVID-19. Study details: PBMCs, B-cell-depleted T cells, or T cells provided the cDNA or gDNA that made up the material.

This CDR3 region has 16 residues. The table came from immunoSEQ multiplex PCR; TCRdb's copy has only in-frame clones and leaves some out. The sample has roughly 150,000 clones; 70% to 90% are singletons. The sequencing sample was made of peripheral blood. This sequence originates from a man aged 55 to 70 with acute or convalescent COVID-19. The V call is TRBV21-1, the J call TRBJ2-7; the table's TRBD1 call for D was not verified on the DNA. TRBV21-1 counts as a pseudogene. The CDR3 is CASSNRDREGWGEQYF. In DNA, the CDR3 is TGTGCCAGCAGCAACCGGGACAGGGAAGGCTGGGGTGAGCAGTACTTC.